This entry lists 20 T cell receptor beta chains sequenced from one sample in a study of T cells in Graves' hyperthyroidism and ophthalmopathy (dated by TCRdb to about 2019). The library was generated by multiplex PCR. The listed sequencing device is Illumina HiSeq 2000. TCR beta CDR3 regions were amplified from RNA transcripts. For the first round of RT-PCR on the TCR CDR3, the HTBI primer set was used together with the Qiagen OneStep RT-PCR kit. TCRdb trimmed public reads at Q25 via fastp, called clones via MiXCR and kept in-frame beta chains. A single entry per CDR3 protein holds the most common genes and DNA from its merged rows. The sample table holds approximately 410,000 distinct CDR3 sequences, of which roughly an eighth were seen once. The top ten clonotypes cover 5% to 6.5% of the sample. Sequences were obtained from blood. These receptors were obtained from a woman aged 18-30 years with Graves' hyperthyroidism.

Concerning this clonotype: A much larger clone lies a single base off, so this may be a read error. The V gene is TRBV6-4, the J gene TRBJ2-2, with D perhaps TRBD2 (5 bases). The V end was cut by 3 bases, the J end by 3 bases, with 5 bases between. The CDR3 is 13 residues long. Germline V gene data show CDR1 as MRHNA and CDR2 as SNTAGT. In DNA, the CDR3 is TGTGCCAGCAGTGAGGAGGACACCGGGGAGCTGTTTTTT. Protein: CASSEEDTGELFF.

This clonotype has ten or more counts. This rearrangement joins TRBV30 to TRBJ2-7, with D possibly TRBD1 on 5 matching bases. Trimming pared 3 bases from V and 0 bases from J, leaving 15 bases between. The V gene's germline CDR1 is GTSNPN and CDR2 SVGIG (reference sequence). The CDR3 has 15 residues. CDR3 in amino acids: CAWRLRGPNSYEQYF. As DNA, the CDR3 is TGTGCCTGGAGGTTAAGGGGCCCGAACTCCTACGAGCAGTACTTC. Full variable domain (rest looked up from reference TRBV30 and TRBJ2-7): SQTIHQWPATLVQPVGSPLSLECTVEGTSNPNLYWYRQAAGRGLQLLFYSVGIGQISSEVPQNLSASRPQDRQFILSSKKLLLSDSGFYLCAWRLRGPNSYEQYFGPGTRLTVT.

This clonotype has ten or more counts. CDR3 in amino acids: CASSLVGINEQFF. The CDR3 bases are TGTGCCAGCAGCTTAGTAGGGATCAATGAGCAGTTCTTC. The chain links TRBV7-2 to TRBJ2-1; unclear D gene. This CDR3 has 13 amino acids. Looked up from germline, CDR1 is SGHTA and CDR2 is FQGNSA. The ends were cut back, 1 base at V and 6 bases at J, with 7 bases in the middle. The entire variable domain, with the rest obtained from reference TRBV7-2 and TRBJ2-1, is as follows: GAGVSQSPSNKVTEKGKDVELRCDPISGHTALYWYRQSLGQGLEFLIYFQGNSAPDKSGLPSDRFSAERTGGSVSTLTIQRTQQEDSAVYLCASSLVGINEQFFGPGTRLTVL.

This chain links TRBV5-6 with TRBJ2-5; no firm D call. The length of the CDR3 is 14 residues. Per germline, CDR1 SGHDT and CDR2 YYEEEE. V dropped 0 bases and J dropped 5 bases, with 11 bases sitting between them. Here the CDR3 reads CASSLASGSETQYF. The CDR3 nucleotides are TGTGCCAGCAGCTTGGCCTCGGGTTCCGAGACCCAGTACTTC.

This clonotype was counted ten times or more. The chain carries TRBV28 and TRBJ2-7; D might be TRBD1 or TRBD2, each matching 6 bases. Germline loops: CDR1 MDHEN, CDR2 SYDVKM. The CDR3 runs 15 residues. Trimming cost V 2 bases and J 0 bases, with 11 bases left between them. CDR3 protein: CASSLGGQSSYEQYF. The CDR3 nucleotides read TGTGCCAGCAGTTTAGGGGGGCAAAGCTCCTACGAGCAGTACTTC.

J is TRBJ2-7 and V is TRBV24-1; no definite D call. V was clipped by 9 bases and J by 5 bases, with 13 bases between them. Germline CDR1 KGHDR, CDR2 SFDVKD. The CDR3 covers 12 residues. The CDR3 sequence: CATASDRDEQYF. CDR3 bases: TGTGCCACCGCCTCGGATCGGGACGAGCAGTACTTC.

This clonotype has a count of ten or more. This chain uses TRBV28 with TRBJ1-1, with 7 bases lining up with TRBD1. From germline, CDR1 is MDHEN and CDR2 SYDVKM. Losses at the gene ends were 6 bases for V and 1 base for J; bases not matched to a gene: 5. The CDR3 runs 14 residues. CDR3 DNA sequence: TGTGCCAGCAGGAGCCAGGGGGGGAACACTGAAGCTTTCTTT. It is translated as CASRSQGGNTEAFF.

In this sample, this clonotype turned up many times. The V call is TRBV5-1, the J call TRBJ1-4; TRBD1 matches at 7 bases. V lost 2 bases and J lost 0; bases outside the gene matches: 1. This CDR3 has 15 amino acids. CDR1 is SGHRS and CDR2 is YFSETQ in the germline V gene. For the CDR3, the DNA is TGCGCCAGCAGCTTCGGACAGGCAACTAATGAAAAACTGTTTTTT. Amino acids: CASSFGQATNEKLFF.

On this clonotype: A much larger clone lies a single base off, so this may be a read error. V usage is TRBV5-4 and J usage is TRBJ2-7; D not certain. The CDR3 covers 13 residues. Germline CDR1 and CDR2: SGHNT and YYREEE (reference sequence). The CDR3 sequence: CASRDQLGSEQCF. DNA of the CDR3: TGTGCCAGCAGGGATCAGCTAGGCTCCGAGCAGTGCTTC.

This clonotype was detected only a few times. The CDR3, as DNA: TGCAGTGCGGGGGGACAGACTTATGGCTACACCTTC. It specifies CSAGGQTYGYTF. The chain joins TRBV20-1 to TRBJ1-2; 7 nucleotides align to TRBD1. Germline V gene lookup returns CDR1 DFQATT and CDR2 SNEGSKA (reference sequence). The junction had 6 bases not matched to a gene; V was cut back by 6 bases and J by 5 bases. There are 12 residues in the CDR3.

The J gene is TRBJ2-2, the V gene TRBV19, with D tentatively TRBD2 (6 bases). The CDR3 is 16 amino acids. V lost 1 base and J lost 4, with 13 bases in between. The germline gives CDR1 LNHDA, CDR2 SQIVND (reference sequence). The CDR3 sequence: CASSIVGGASTGELFF. Here the CDR3 DNA reads TGTGCCAGTAGTATAGTTGGAGGGGCCAGCACCGGGGAGCTGTTTTTT. Full variable domain (missing parts from reference TRBV19 and TRBJ2-2): DGGITQSPKYLFRKEGQNVTLSCEQNLNHDAMYWYRQDPGQGLRLIYYSQIVNDFQKGDIAEGYSVSREKKESFPLTVTSAQKNPTAFYLCASSIVGGASTGELFFGEGSRLTVL.

This clonotype appeared many times. The chain joins TRBV7-8 to TRBJ1-5, with TRBD1 as a possible D gene (6 bases). Looked up from germline, CDR1 is SGHVS and CDR2 is FQNEAQ. This CDR3 region has 16 residues. V lost 2 bases and J 4 bases, leaving 15 bases between the germline ends. Here the CDR3 DNA reads TGTGCCAGCAGCTTATATACGCAGGGGACAAATCAGCCCCAGCATTTT. Amino acids: CASSLYTQGTNQPQHF.

The V and J genes are TRBV5-6 and TRBJ1-4, with D tentatively TRBD1 (5 bases). Germline assignment: CDR1 SGHDT and CDR2 YYEEEE. V was trimmed by 3 bases and J by 4 bases, leaving 13 bases between them. The CDR3 covers 15 residues. CDR3 coding DNA: TGTGCCAGCAGCTGGATCGACAGCAATAATGAAAAACTGTTTTTT. It translates to CASSWIDSNNEKLFF.

This clonotype was observed a handful of times. The chain joins TRBV7-2 to TRBJ1-1; 7 bases fit TRBD1. Germline V gene data show CDR1 as SGHTA and CDR2 as FQGNSA. CDR3 length equals 17 residues. V shed 5 bases and J 6 bases; nucleotides not matched to a gene: 18. The CDR3 spells CASSLSRGGGGLPEAFF. The CDR3, as DNA: TGTGCCAGCAGCCTTAGTAGAGGAGGGGGCGGGCTCCCTGAAGCTTTCTTT. Complete variable domain (other parts from reference TRBV7-2 and TRBJ1-1): GAGVSQSPSNKVTEKGKDVELRCDPISGHTALYWYRQSLGQGLEFLIYFQGNSAPDKSGLPSDRFSAERTGGSVSTLTIQRTQQEDSAVYLCASSLSRGGGGLPEAFFGQGTRLTVV.

This clonotype occurred a few times. The chain recombines TRBV25-1 with TRBJ2-7; TRBD2 might be the D (5 bases). This CDR3 contains 15 residues. CDR1 and CDR2 (germline): MGHDK, SYGVNS. The ends were cut back, 3 bases at V and 0 bases at J, with 12 bases in the middle. This CDR3 reads CASSEVGGRSYEQYF. The DNA for the CDR3 is TGTGCCAGCAGTGAGGTGGGCGGGCGCTCCTACGAGCAGTACTTC.

This clonotype was counted many times. The chain recombines TRBV20-1 with TRBJ2-4; no reliable D call. The CDR3 totals 12 residues. With 0 bases removed from V and 6 bases from J, the gap between germline ends came to 6 bases. Germline assignment: CDR1 DFQATT and CDR2 SNEGSKA (reference sequence). This CDR3 reads CSARDHRNIQYF. The CDR3, as DNA: TGCAGTGCTAGAGATCATAGAAACATTCAGTACTTC.

The table lists this clonotype with many counts. The chain carries TRBV5-1 and TRBJ1-1; D ambiguous. Per germline, CDR1 SGHRS and CDR2 YFSETQ. The CDR3 contains 15 residues. The V end was cut by 0 bases, the J end by 0 bases, with 9 bases between. CDR3 DNA sequence: TGCGCCAGCAGCTTGGAGGTCGATCTGAACACTGAAGCTTTCTTT. Translating it yields CASSLEVDLNTEAFF.

In its sample, this clonotype was seen many times. The chain is built from TRBV5-1 and TRBJ2-2; D possibly corresponds to TRBD2 (5 bases). Germline V gene lookup returns CDR1 SGHRS and CDR2 YFSETQ. V gave up 5 bases and J gave up 8 bases, with 16 bases separating them. The CDR3 spans 14 residues. The CDR3 loop reads CASSLERTLGELFF. CDR3 coding DNA: TGCGCCAGCAGTCTGGAGCGGACCCTAGGGGAGCTGTTTTTT. Based on the CDR3 plus reference TRBV5-1 and TRBJ2-2, the full variable domain is KAGVTQTPRYLIKTRGQQVTLSCSPISGHRSVSWYQQTPGQGLQFLFEYFSETQRNKGNFPGRFSGRQFSNSRSEMNVSTLELGDSALYLCASSLERTLGELFFGEGSRLTVL.

There are many counts of this clonotype. The gene calls are TRBV28 and TRBJ1-1; 7 bases match TRBD1. CDR3 length equals 14 residues. V trimming: 5 bases; J trimming: 5 bases; junction bases outside the gene matches: 8. In germline, CDR1 is MDHEN, CDR2 SYDVKM. Here the CDR3 reads CASSMRGPGTEAFF. The DNA of the CDR3 is TGTGCCAGCAGTATGAGGGGGCCGGGAACTGAAGCTTTCTTT.

This clonotype was counted ten times or more. The rearrangement uses TRBV19 and TRBJ2-1; 8 bases match TRBD2. The CDR3 is 19 residues long. Trimming removed 4 bases from V and 8 bases from J; junction bases left unmatched: 22. The germline V gene has CDR1 LNHDA and CDR2 SQIVND (reference sequence). CDR3 DNA sequence: TGTGCCAGTAGTACGGGGGGCCTCTGGCGGGAGGTCCCATTGGATGAGCAGTTCTTC. This gives the protein CASSTGGLWREVPLDEQFF.